A selection of T cell receptor beta chains follows, all from one sample in a study of shared clonotypes between healthy human individuals. Generated by immunoSEQ multiplex PCR, the TCRdb table keeps only in-frame clones and is missing some. The sample records 2,500,000 or so clones, under 95% being singletons. Material: naive CD4+ T cells from PBMCs. Receptors originate from a man aged 18 to 29 in good health. Some clones in this sample may be carry-over from other donors' samples. CDR3s include the opening cysteine and the closing phenylalanine or tryptophan. The D gene is left open where the match is weak. Rows give clone size only sometimes, using once, few, many, or a class for an expanded clone.

v_gene: TRBV28; j_gene: TRBJ2-1; d_gene: TRBD2; abundance: .; CDR3nt: TGTGCCAGCAGTCGCCCTCCCCGACTAGCGGGAGTCAGAACCAGCTCCTACAATGAGCAGTTCTTC; CDR3aa: CASSRPPRLAGVRTSSYNEQFF
v_gene: TRBV27; j_gene: TRBJ2-7; d_gene: TRBD1; abundance: .; CDR3nt: TGTGCCAGCAGTCCTAGATCGACAGGGTTCGGCTACGAGCAGTACTTC; CDR3aa: CASSPRSTGFGYEQYF
v_gene: TRBV4-1; j_gene: TRBJ2-7; d_gene: TRBD1; abundance: .; CDR3nt: TGCGCCAGCGCACCACGGACAGGGGACTACGAGCAGTACTTC; CDR3aa: CASAPRTGDYEQYF
v_gene: TRBV27; j_gene: TRBJ1-3; d_gene: .; abundance: .; CDR3nt: TGTGCCAGCAGTTTGAGCGGTGGAAACACCATATATTTT; CDR3aa: CASSLSGGNTIYF
v_gene: TRBV28; j_gene: TRBJ1-5; d_gene: .; abundance: .; CDR3nt: TGTGCCAGCAGTTCCCACCAGCCCCAGCATTTT; CDR3aa: CASSSHQPQHF
v_gene: TRBV30; j_gene: TRBJ2-1; d_gene: TRBD2; abundance: .; CDR3nt: TGTGCCTGGAGTATATCGGGGACTAGGAAGAACAATGAGCAGTTCTTC; CDR3aa: CAWSISGTRKNNEQFF
v_gene: TRBV20-1; j_gene: TRBJ2-4; d_gene: .; abundance: few; CDR3nt: TGCAGTGCCCATGGACGGAGGGGATGGTACTTC; CDR3aa: CSAHGRRGWYF
v_gene: TRBV5-6; j_gene: TRBJ1-2; d_gene: .; abundance: .; CDR3nt: TGTGCCAGCAGCCCCCGGTTGGGGGAGGGCTACACCTTC; CDR3aa: CASSPRLGEGYTF
v_gene: TRBV20-1; j_gene: TRBJ1-2; d_gene: .; abundance: .; CDR3nt: TGCAGTGTCAGACGGGGCTATGGCTACACCTTC; CDR3aa: CSVRRGYGYTF
v_gene: TRBV5-1; j_gene: TRBJ2-1; d_gene: .; abundance: .; CDR3nt: TGCGCCAGCCGGCGGGACCTGTACAATGAGCAGTTCTTC; CDR3aa: CASRRDLYNEQFF
v_gene: TRBV18; j_gene: TRBJ2-7; d_gene: .; abundance: .; CDR3nt: TGTGCCAGCTCACCACCGGTGATAGCTCCCCGCCGGCACGAGCAGTACTTC; CDR3aa: CASSPPVIAPRRHEQYF
v_gene: TRBV9; j_gene: TRBJ2-2; d_gene: TRBD2; abundance: .; CDR3nt: TGTGCCAGCAGCGTAACTAGCGGGAGATTTGTAGGGGAGCTGTTTTTT; CDR3aa: CASSVTSGRFVGELFF
v_gene: TRBV6-1; j_gene: TRBJ1-2; d_gene: .; abundance: .; CDR3nt: TGTGCCAGCAGACAAGGACAGTCATATGGCTACACCTTC; CDR3aa: CASRQGQSYGYTF
v_gene: TRBV6-6; j_gene: TRBJ2-5; d_gene: TRBD2; abundance: .; CDR3nt: TGTGCCAGCAGTTACCGTCGGGGGGACTACGAGACCCAGTACTTC; CDR3aa: CASSYRRGDYETQYF
v_gene: TRBV5-1; j_gene: TRBJ1-1; d_gene: .; abundance: .; CDR3nt: TGCGCCAGCAGTCGGTCATCGGCTTCTTTGAACACTGAAGCTTTCTTT; CDR3aa: CASSRSSASLNTEAFF
v_gene: TRBV28; j_gene: TRBJ2-3; d_gene: .; abundance: .; CDR3nt: TGTGCCAGCAGTCCCGAAATCGAGGGATTGTCTCCGGATACGCAGTATTTT; CDR3aa: CASSPEIEGLSPDTQYF
v_gene: TRBV19; j_gene: TRBJ1-2; d_gene: .; abundance: .; CDR3nt: TGTGCCAGTAGTATGGGCGGGGCCCCCTATGGCTACACCTTC; CDR3aa: CASSMGGAPYGYTF
v_gene: TRBV19; j_gene: TRBJ1-3; d_gene: .; abundance: .; CDR3nt: TGTGCCAGTAGTATCGGGGCAGGCTCTGGAAACACCATATATTTT; CDR3aa: CASSIGAGSGNTIYF
v_gene: TRBV7-6; j_gene: TRBJ2-1; d_gene: TRBD2; abundance: .; CDR3nt: TGTGCCAGCAGCGAAGAAGGACTAGCGGGTCTCAACAATGAGCAGTTCTTC; CDR3aa: CASSEEGLAGLNNEQFF
v_gene: TRBV5-4; j_gene: TRBJ2-5; d_gene: .; abundance: .; CDR3nt: TGTGCCAGCAGCTTGGCAGAAGAGACCCAGTACTTC; CDR3aa: CASSLAEETQYF
v_gene: TRBV7-9; j_gene: TRBJ2-1; d_gene: TRBD2; abundance: .; CDR3nt: TGTGCCAGCAGCCCCAGCGGGATAGCGTACAATGAGCAGTTCTTC; CDR3aa: CASSPSGIAYNEQFF
v_gene: TRBV11-1; j_gene: TRBJ2-2; d_gene: .; abundance: .; CDR3nt: TGTGCCAGCAGCTTAGAGGTTGGGGACACCGGGGAGCTGTTTTTT; CDR3aa: CASSLEVGDTGELFF
v_gene: TRBV9; j_gene: TRBJ2-5; d_gene: .; abundance: .; CDR3nt: TGTGCCAGCAGCGTAGGGAAGGGGGGAGAGACCCAGTACTTC; CDR3aa: CASSVGKGGETQYF
v_gene: TRBV20-1; j_gene: TRBJ2-7; d_gene: .; abundance: .; CDR3nt: TGCAGTGCTAGAGATCGGAACGAGCAGTACTTC; CDR3aa: CSARDRNEQYF
v_gene: TRBV25-1; j_gene: TRBJ2-7; d_gene: TRBD2; abundance: .; CDR3nt: TGTGCCAGCAGTGAATATGGACTAGCGGAGTACTACGAGCAGTACTTC; CDR3aa: CASSEYGLAEYYEQYF
v_gene: TRBV7-9; j_gene: TRBJ1-3; d_gene: .; abundance: once; CDR3nt: TGTGCCAGCAGCCCCCAGGGATATGGAAACACCATATATTTT; CDR3aa: CASSPQGYGNTIYF
v_gene: TRBV19; j_gene: TRBJ2-1; d_gene: .; abundance: .; CDR3nt: TGTGCCAGTAGTATAGGGACTACTAGAGCCTACAATGAGCAGTTCTTC; CDR3aa: CASSIGTTRAYNEQFF
v_gene: TRBV27; j_gene: TRBJ2-7; d_gene: .; abundance: .; CDR3nt: TGTGCCTGCCCCACTGACAGGTCCTACGAGCAGTACTTC; CDR3aa: CACPTDRSYEQYF
v_gene: TRBV4-2; j_gene: TRBJ1-5; d_gene: .; abundance: .; CDR3nt: TGTGCCAGCAGCCAAGATGCCCTCCATGGAGAGAATCAGCCCCAGCATTTT; CDR3aa: CASSQDALHGENQPQHF
v_gene: TRBV27; j_gene: TRBJ2-6; d_gene: TRBD1; abundance: .; CDR3nt: TGTGCCAGCACCCGGGACAGGACCTCTGGGGCCAACGTCCTGACTTTC; CDR3aa: CASTRDRTSGANVLTF
v_gene: TRBV5-6; j_gene: TRBJ2-7; d_gene: .; abundance: .; CDR3nt: TGTGCCAGCAGCTTACTGGGCCACTCAACCTACGAGCAGTACTTC; CDR3aa: CASSLLGHSTYEQYF
v_gene: TRBV28; j_gene: TRBJ2-7; d_gene: .; abundance: .; CDR3nt: TGTGCCAGCAGTTTTCTGCGATGGGAGCAGTACTTC; CDR3aa: CASSFLRWEQYF
v_gene: TRBV7-9; j_gene: TRBJ2-7; d_gene: TRBD1; abundance: .; CDR3nt: TGTGCCAGCAGCTTATGGACAGGGAGCTCCTACGAGCAGTACTTC; CDR3aa: CASSLWTGSSYEQYF
v_gene: TRBV6-5; j_gene: TRBJ2-7; d_gene: .; abundance: .; CDR3nt: TGTGCCAGCAGTGAGCGGAGCTCCTACGAGCAGTACTTC; CDR3aa: CASSERSSYEQYF
v_gene: TRBV6-1; j_gene: TRBJ2-1; d_gene: .; abundance: .; CDR3nt: TGTGCCAGCAGACCCGACAATGAGCAGTTCTTC; CDR3aa: CASRPDNEQFF
v_gene: TRBV6-5; j_gene: TRBJ2-1; d_gene: TRBD2; abundance: .; CDR3nt: TGTGCCAGCCGGACTAGCGGAAGTATGCAGTTCTTC; CDR3aa: CASRTSGSMQFF
v_gene: TRBV5-1; j_gene: TRBJ2-7; d_gene: .; abundance: .; CDR3nt: TGCGCCAGCAGCCCCGGGACGGTTTCGGGGGAGCAGTACTTC; CDR3aa: CASSPGTVSGEQYF
v_gene: TRBV30; j_gene: TRBJ2-7; d_gene: TRBD1; abundance: .; CDR3nt: TGTGCCTGGAGGGGACAGGGTCTAGGCGAGCAGTACTTC; CDR3aa: CAWRGQGLGEQYF
v_gene: TRBV4-2; j_gene: TRBJ2-6; d_gene: TRBD1; abundance: .; CDR3nt: TGTGCCAGCAGCCCAACAGGGGCCGGGGCCAACGTCCTGACTTTC; CDR3aa: CASSPTGAGANVLTF